The T cell receptor (beta chain) described here comes from a study of T cell responses to AZD1222 COVID-19 vaccine. Using immunoSEQ multiplex PCR, the repertoire was profiled, and TCRdb retains in-frame clones only, with some absent. The data hold 120,000 or so clones, with approximately 90% observed a single time. V was pared by 7 bases and J by 1 base, with 14 bases between. This CDR3 has 15 residues. Germline assignment: CDR1 MNHEY and CDR2 SVGAGI. Whole-study findings and limits: Reportedly, nearly half the spike-specific TCRs target unmutated variant regions. The repertoires were collected only after the peak T cell response.

Remarks on this clone: The antigen is unknown.

The V and J genes are TRBV6-5 and TRBJ1-3; perhaps TRBD1 as D (5 bases). This specimen was peripheral blood, taken on day 0 of MenACWY control vaccination. This sequence originates from an adult in good health. The CDR3 loop reads CASTRGGTSGNTIYF. The CDR3 DNA reads as TGTGCCAGCACCCGGGGGGGAACGTCTGGAAACACCATATATTTT.